The entry that follows covers one T cell receptor (beta chain) sequence. This specimen includes other DNA sequences encoding the same CDR3. Repertoires were generated with immunoSEQ multiplex PCR, while TCRdb's copy carries only in-frame clones and drops some. The data show approximately 220,000 clones, roughly nine tenths seen once. This sample stems from a study of blood T cell repertoires in COVID-19. Study-level information: The study drew acute and convalescent COVID-19 samples from the United States, Italy and Spain.

This CDR3 is 13 amino acids long. Per the germline V gene, CDR1 is MNHEY and CDR2 is SVGAGI. V was trimmed by 6 bases and J by 1 base, leaving 9 bases between them. The sequenced material came from PBMCs or T cells enriched from blood (not recorded which). V is TRBV6-5 and J is TRBJ1-1; TRBD1 is a possible D gene (6 bases). The clonotype was recovered from a woman between 25 and 40 years old who had recovered from COVID-19. This CDR3 reads CASSRQANTEAFF. The CDR3 region has the DNA TGTGCCAGCAGCCGACAGGCGAACACTGAAGCTTTCTTT.